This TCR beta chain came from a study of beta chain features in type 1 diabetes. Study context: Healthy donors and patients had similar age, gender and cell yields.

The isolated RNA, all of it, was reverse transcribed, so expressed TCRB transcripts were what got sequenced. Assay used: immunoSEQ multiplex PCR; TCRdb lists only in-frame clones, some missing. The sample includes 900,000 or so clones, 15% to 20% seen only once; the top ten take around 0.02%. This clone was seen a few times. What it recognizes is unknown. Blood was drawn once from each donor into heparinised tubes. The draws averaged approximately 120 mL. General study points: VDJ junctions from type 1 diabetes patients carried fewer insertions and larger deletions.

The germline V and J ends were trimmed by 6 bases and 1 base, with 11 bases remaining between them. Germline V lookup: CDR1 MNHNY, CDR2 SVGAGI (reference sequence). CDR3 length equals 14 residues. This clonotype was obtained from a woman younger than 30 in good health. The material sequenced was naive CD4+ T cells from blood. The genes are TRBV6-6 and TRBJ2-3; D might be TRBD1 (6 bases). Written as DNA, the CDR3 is TGTGCCAGCAGACAGGGTCGTGGCACAGATACGCAGTATTTT. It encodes CASRQGRGTDTQYF.